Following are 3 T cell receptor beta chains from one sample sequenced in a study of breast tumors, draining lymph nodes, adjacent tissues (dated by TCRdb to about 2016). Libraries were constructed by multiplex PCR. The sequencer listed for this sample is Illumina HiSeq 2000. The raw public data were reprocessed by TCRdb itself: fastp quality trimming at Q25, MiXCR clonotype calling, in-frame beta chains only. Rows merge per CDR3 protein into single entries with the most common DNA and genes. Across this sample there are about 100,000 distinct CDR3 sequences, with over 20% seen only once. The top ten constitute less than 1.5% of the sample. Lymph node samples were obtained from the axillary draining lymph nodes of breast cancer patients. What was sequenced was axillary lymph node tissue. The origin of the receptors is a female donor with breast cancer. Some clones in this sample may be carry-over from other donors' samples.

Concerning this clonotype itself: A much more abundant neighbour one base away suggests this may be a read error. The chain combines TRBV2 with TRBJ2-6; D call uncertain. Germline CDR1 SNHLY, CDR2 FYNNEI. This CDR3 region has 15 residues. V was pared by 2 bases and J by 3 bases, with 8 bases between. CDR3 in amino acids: CASSERRFGANVLTF. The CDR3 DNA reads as TGTGCCAGCAGTGAACGCCGGTTTGGGGCCAACGTCCTGACTTTC.

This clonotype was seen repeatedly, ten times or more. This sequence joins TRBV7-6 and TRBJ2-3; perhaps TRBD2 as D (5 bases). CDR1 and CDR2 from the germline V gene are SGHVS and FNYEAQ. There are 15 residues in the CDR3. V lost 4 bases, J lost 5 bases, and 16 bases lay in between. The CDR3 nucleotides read TGTGCCAGCAGCTCCGTTCCCCATGAGGGAGATACGCAGTATTTT. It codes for CASSSVPHEGDTQYF.

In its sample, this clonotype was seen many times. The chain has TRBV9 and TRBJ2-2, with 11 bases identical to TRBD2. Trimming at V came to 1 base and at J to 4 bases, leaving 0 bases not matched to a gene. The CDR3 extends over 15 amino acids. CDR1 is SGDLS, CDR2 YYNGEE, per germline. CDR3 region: CASSVTSGSTGELFF. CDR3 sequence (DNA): TGTGCCAGCAGCGTAACTAGCGGGAGCACCGGGGAGCTGTTTTTT. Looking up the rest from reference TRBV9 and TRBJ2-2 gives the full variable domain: DSGVTQTPKHLITATGQRVTLRCSPRSGDLSVYWYQQSLDQGLQFLIQYYNGEERAKGNILERFSAQQFPDLHSELNLSSLELGDSALYFCASSVTSGSTGELFFGEGSRLTVL.